This T cell receptor beta chain derives from a study of graft-versus-host responses after intestinal transplantation (dated by TCRdb to the early 2020s). A note on the overall study: The transplants that recipients received were multivisceral, liver-intestinal, or isolated intestinal. Every recipient was given anti-thymocyte globulin induction, then maintenance tacrolimus and steroids for 3 to 4 years. After intestinal transplantation, graft-versus-host and host-versus-graft alloreactive T cell clones in the graft, circulation and bone marrow were tracked using bulk TCR-beta CDR3 sequencing. To identify alloreactive clones, pre-transplant mixed lymphocyte reaction products were sequenced and then compared with unstimulated pre-transplant donor and recipient T cells. Of the 20 to 25 intestinal transplant recipients enrolled in the cohort, one of whom was a retransplant, a few patients without pretransplant specimens were excluded. A peak of at least 4% donor T cells among recipient peripheral blood mononuclear cells was the definition used for donor T cell macrochimerism. Instead of going to the commercial service, samples from a few later patients were sequenced in-house on an Illumina MiSeq and processed with MiXCR. Here is what the overall study found, with its caveats: In the allografts of patients with donor T cell macrochimerism, GvH to HvG T cell clonal ratios were high. The conclusions were limited by the relatively low number and heterogeneity of the intestinal transplant patients. Early after transplant, declines in HvG clones were associated with peak levels of circulating GvH clones. GvH clones were detected in recipient bone marrow, and some of these GvH clones were observed earlier in ileal mucosa or blood, consistent with an intestinal mucosal origin.

Library preparation employed the immunoSEQ multiplex PCR assay. In most patients, genomic DNA was isolated using the Qiagen DNeasy Blood and Tissue Kit and sent frozen to Adaptive Biotechnologies for TCR sequencing. High-throughput TCR-beta CDR3 sequencing of genomic DNA from most patients was performed by Adaptive Biotechnologies. Processing in the source paper ran as follows. Adaptive's ImmunoSEQ software supplied the TCR sequencing data for more than 15 patients, while MiXCR and VDJtools were used to process three other patients. CD4 versus CD8 sorting errors were corrected by removing sequences found in both subsets at a frequency ratio below 5:1. Because the origin of CDR3 nucleotide sequences shared between donor and recipient could not be assigned, those sequences were removed. At least 2-fold expansion over unstimulated cells and a minimum CFSE-low frequency of 0.002% (template counts) or 0.001% (read counts) were required for clones to be classified as alloreactive. Mappable clones were those detected in sequenced pre-transplant spleen, lymph node, or MLR CFSE-low populations of the donor or recipient. Cumulative frequency of alloreactive clones was calculated as a percentage of all sequences weighted by copy number. TCRdb obtained this table from immuneACCESS and retained in-frame rearrangements with V and J assigned. These tables miss some clones; where compared with another copy, unresolved V genes account for less than half of the shortfall, and the remainder is unexplained. V, J and clone size reflect that table, while D and trimming were determined from the DNA. The table for this sample lists under 150,000 clones; over 85% of them were counted only once. The ten largest account for over 0.15% of the sample.

For this clone: Its antigen remains unidentified. Base qualities were left out, and no much larger clone turns up one base away.

Per the publication, the time point label means: cells obtained before transplantation from donor or recipient. CD3+CD4+ and CD3+CD8+ populations were FACS-sorted from unstimulated pre-transplant donor and recipient cells taken from spleen or lymph nodes. V sheds 3 bases and J sheds 6 bases, leaving 7 bases between their ends. CDR1 and CDR2 are read off the germline V gene (reference sequence) as DFQATT and SNEGSKA. The CDR3 goes from the cysteine to the phenylalanine over 11 residues. Left in the record is the CDR3 DNA by itself, 33 bases read in frame from the first base. The chain employs TRBV20-1 and TRBJ2-3, and possibly TRBD2, on 6 matching bases. The TCR was taken from a human donor who received an intestinal transplant. This specimen was unstimulated CD4+ T cells sorted from spleen or lymph node cells, taken before intestinal transplant. The DNA reads as follows: TGCAGTGCTAGTGGAGGGGATACGCAGTATTTT. Its protein product is CSASGGDTQYF.